The next 22 T cell receptor beta chains were all read from a single sample in a study of T cell repertoires in cytomegalovirus infection. TCRdb used MiXCR to reprocess the reads, holding one entry per CDR3 protein. The sample carries over 300,000 distinct CDR3 sequences, roughly 15% recorded once. The sequenced sample was PBMCs. Source of these receptors: a human donor in good health (CMV status not recorded). Some clones in this sample may be carry-over from other donors' samples.

The gene calls are TRBV20-1 and TRBJ1-3; possibly TRBD1 for D (5 bases). Per the germline V gene, CDR1 is DFQATT and CDR2 is SNEGSKA (reference sequence). This CDR3 is built from 14 residues. Deletions cut 3 bases from V and 2 bases from J, with 11 bases between. The CDR3 loop is CSASSLGAGNTIYF. The CDR3 nucleotides are TGCAGTGCTAGCTCGCTAGGGGCTGGAAACACCATATATTTT.

This clonotype was detected many times. CDR3 amino acids: CASSSRIYGYTF. CDR3 in DNA: TGTGCCAGCAGCTCGAGGATCTATGGCTACACCTTC. The rearrangement links TRBV7-2 to TRBJ1-2; D unresolved. Between the trimmed V and J ends, which lost 4 bases and 4 bases, there was a span of 7 bases. Germline lookup yields CDR1 SGHTA and CDR2 FQGNSA. This CDR3 spans 12 amino acids.

The chain couples TRBV5-1 to TRBJ2-3; 7 bases are a match to TRBD1. Germline CDR1 reads SGHRS; CDR2 reads YFSETQ. Trimming took 4 bases from V and 6 from J; bases not matched to a gene: 5. The CDR3 is 13 amino acids. The CDR3 DNA is TGCGCCAGCAGCCAGAGGACAGGCGATACGCAGTATTTT. It specifies CASSQRTGDTQYF.

This clonotype was picked up many times. The J gene is TRBJ2-7, the V gene TRBV11-2; TRBD1 is a possible D gene (5 bases). Trimming removed 6 bases from V and 4 bases from J, with 25 bases in between. Looked up from germline, CDR1 is SGHAT and CDR2 is FQNNGV. The CDR3 extends over 17 amino acids. The CDR3: CASSLGRAEYRPYEQYF. CDR3 in DNA: TGTGCCAGCAGTCTAGGCAGGGCAGAATATCGCCCATACGAGCAGTACTTC.

This clonotype was recorded a few times. This chain joins TRBV12-3 or TRBV12-4 and TRBJ2-3, with 11 bases lining up with TRBD2. The CDR3 spans 19 residues. The junction had 17 bases not matched to a gene; V was cut back by 7 bases and J by 2 bases. The CDR3: CASILAGRRGLAVTDTQYF. In nucleotides, the CDR3 is TGTGCCAGCATCTTAGCAGGGAGGAGGGGACTAGCGGTCACAGATACGCAGTATTTT.

The chain has TRBV6-1 and TRBJ1-5; 8 nucleotides align to TRBD1. The CDR3 is made up of 14 amino acids. V lost 6 bases and J lost 5; bases outside the gene matches: 6. Germline loops: CDR1 MNHNS, CDR2 SASEGT. The CDR3: CASRADRADQPQHF. CDR3 nucleotides: TGTGCCAGCAGGGCGGACAGGGCCGATCAGCCCCAGCATTTT.

The chain carries TRBV12-3 or TRBV12-4 and TRBJ1-5, with no clear D. V lost 6 bases to trimming and J lost 1 base, with 10 bases between them. The CDR3 length is 14 residues. As DNA, the CDR3 is TGTGCCAGCAGCTCGTCCGGGAGCAATCAGCCCCAGCATTTT. Translation: CASSSSGSNQPQHF.

The chain couples TRBV6-2 or TRBV6-3 to TRBJ1-1; possibly TRBD1 for D (5 bases). Germline CDR1 MNHEY, CDR2 SVGEGT. The CDR3 is 14 residues long. V was clipped by 5 bases and J by 2 bases, with 12 bases between them. The CDR3 protein is CASSTPDINTEAFF. In DNA form, the CDR3 reads TGTGCCAGCAGTACCCCGGACATCAACACTGAAGCTTTCTTT.

This clonotype was seen ten or more times. The rearrangement uses TRBV7-2 and TRBJ1-1; the D is unclear. The ends were cut back, 1 base at V and 4 bases at J, with 16 bases in the middle. The CDR3 covers 16 residues. Germline V gene sequence: CDR1 SGHTA, CDR2 FQGNSA. The CDR3 nucleotides are TGTGCCAGCAGCTTAGGGAGTAGGGCCCTCGGCACTGAAGCTTTCTTT. This encodes CASSLGSRALGTEAFF.

This clonotype has ten or more counts. This chain connects TRBV7-2 to TRBJ2-2, with 7 bases aligning to TRBD2. There are 17 residues in the CDR3. With V trimmed by 3 bases and J by 4 bases, 11 bases remained unmatched. Germline loops: CDR1 SGHTA, CDR2 FQGNSA. Written as DNA, the CDR3 is TGTGCCAGCAGCTTTTACTCCGGGACTAAGGGCACCGGGGAGCTGTTTTTT. Amino acid sequence: CASSFYSGTKGTGELFF.

The chain recombines TRBV6-8 with TRBJ1-4; D perhaps matches TRBD1 (6 bases). Trimming took 8 bases from V and 15 from J, leaving 22 bases between them. Germline lookup yields CDR1 MNHGY and CDR2 SAAAGT. CDR3 size: 13 residues. The CDR3 loop reads CASEHRVSRSVFF. CDR3 nucleotides: TGTGCCAGCGAACACAGGGTGTCGCGGTCGGTGTTTTTT.

This clonotype was counted many times. The rearrangement uses TRBV6-1 and TRBJ1-1, with 12 positions matching TRBD1. CDR3 size: 16 residues. The V and J ends lost 7 bases and 5 bases, in that order; junction bases with no gene match: 11. Germline CDR1 MNHNS, CDR2 SASEGT. CDR3 protein: CASTGSGTGGRTEAFF. CDR3 coding DNA: TGTGCCAGCACGGGTTCCGGGACAGGGGGCCGAACTGAAGCTTTCTTT.

This clonotype was counted a few times. Here the CDR3 reads CASSQESQGGETQYF. The CDR3, as DNA: TGTGCCAGCAGCCAAGAGTCCCAGGGTGGGGAGACCCAGTACTTC. The chain joins TRBV4-2 to TRBJ2-5; the D gene is possibly TRBD1 (5 bases). V lost 0 bases, J lost 5 bases, and 13 bases lay in between. CDR1 is LGHNA, CDR2 YNFKEQ, per germline. The CDR3 runs to 15 residues.

The gene calls are TRBV7-9 and TRBJ2-2; 7 bases agree with TRBD1. The CDR3 is 16 residues long. Germline V CDR1 and CDR2: SEHNR, FQNEAQ (reference sequence). V trimming: 5 bases; J trimming: 0 bases; junction bases outside the gene matches: 6. In nucleotides, the CDR3 is TGTGCCAGCAGCAGGGGACAGCCGTCGAACACCGGGGAGCTGTTTTTT. It specifies CASSRGQPSNTGELFF. Full variable domain (missing parts from reference TRBV7-9 and TRBJ2-2): DTGVSQNPRHKITKRGQNVTFRCDPISEHNRLYWYRQTLGQGPEFLTYFQNEAQLEKSRLLSDRFSAERPKGSFSTLEIQRTEQGDSAMYLCASSRGQPSNTGELFFGEGSRLTVL.

This clonotype was seen a handful of times. This chain connects TRBV6-5 to TRBJ1-1; D call uncertain. With 8 bases removed from V and 6 bases from J, the gap between germline ends came to 19 bases. Germline CDR1 and CDR2: MNHEY and SVGAGI. CDR3 length: 14 residues. CDR3 nucleotides: TGTGCCAGCGAGTTATACCCGAACGCGCCTGAAGCTTTCTTT. Protein sequence: CASELYPNAPEAFF.

This clonotype was recorded a few times. The rearrangement links TRBV27 to TRBJ1-5; no firm D call. The CDR3 has 16 amino acids. Germline V lookup: CDR1 MNHEY, CDR2 SMNVEV (reference sequence). V lost 6 bases and J 2 bases, leaving 17 bases between the germline ends. The CDR3 region is CASSPGDFSGNQPQHF. CDR3 nucleotide sequence: TGTGCCAGCAGCCCCGGGGATTTCAGCGGCAATCAGCCCCAGCATTTT.

This rearrangement joins TRBV5-1 to TRBJ2-3; D gene uncertain. CDR1 and CDR2 (germline): SGHRS, YFSETQ. Trimming took off 4 bases at V and 2 bases at J, with 8 bases between the two ends. CDR3 length: 13 residues. DNA for the CDR3: TGCGCCAGCAGCGTTCAGCACACAGATACGCAGTATTTT. Translating gives CASSVQHTDTQYF.

The V gene is TRBV9, the J gene TRBJ1-4; D is possibly TRBD1 (5 bases). Germline CDR1 reads SGDLS; CDR2 reads YYNGEE. V gave up 3 bases and J gave up 0 bases, with 12 bases separating them. This CDR3 comprises 16 residues. DNA for the CDR3: TGTGCCAGCAGCGCTCTGGGACCGGCAACTAATGAAAAACTGTTTTTT. This gives the protein CASSALGPATNEKLFF.

V and J are TRBV2 and TRBJ2-7; 9 bases line up with TRBD1. The CDR3 has 15 amino acids. CDR1 and CDR2 (germline): SNHLY, FYNNEI. V shed 8 bases, J shed 2 bases, and the junction held 10 bases outside the gene matches. CDR3 nucleotides: TGTGCCAGCTTCTCAGGACAGGGGCGAACCTACGAGCAGTACTTC. Translating gives CASFSGQGRTYEQYF.

This clonotype has more than one count but fewer than ten. The rearrangement links TRBV28 to TRBJ2-3, with D possibly TRBD1 on 7 matching bases. The CDR3 has 16 residues. Trimming cost V 6 bases and J 6 bases, with 22 bases left between them. CDR1 MDHEN and CDR2 SYDVKM come from the germline V gene. In nucleotides, the CDR3 is TGTGCCAGCAGCCTGAACAGGGGACTTCGCAGGGATACGCAGTATTTT. Translating it yields CASSLNRGLRRDTQYF.

This sequence joins TRBV5-1 and TRBJ1-2, with 8 bases matching TRBD1. The V gene end was trimmed by 2 bases and the J gene end by 4 bases; junction bases not matched to a gene: 7. Germline V gene sequence: CDR1 SGHRS, CDR2 YFSETQ. CDR3 length: 15 residues. The CDR3 DNA sequence: TGCGCCAGCAGCTTCTCGGACAGGGAACCCTATGGCTACACCTTC. Translation gives CASSFSDREPYGYTF.

This clonotype showed up just a few times. The chain links TRBV20-1 to TRBJ2-1, with TRBD2 identical over 7 bases. With V trimmed by 4 bases and J by 10 bases, 10 bases remained unmatched. Germline CDR1 reads DFQATT; CDR2 reads SNEGSKA (reference sequence). This CDR3 is 13 amino acids long. The CDR3 nucleotides read TGCAGTGCTATGCCTAGCGGCCGCCACGAGCAGTTCTTC. Protein sequence: CSAMPSGRHEQFF.